Listed here are 15 T cell receptor beta chains from one sample, sequenced in a study of identical twins. TCRdb itself ran the 5' RACE reads through MiXCR, one entry per CDR3 protein. Among about 220,000 distinct CDR3 sequences listed, around 8.1% were seen once. These data were also filed under a second study, of yellow fever vaccine responses in identical twins.

The sequenced sample was memory (CD45RO+) T cells sorted from blood. The receptors originated from a woman aged 18-29 years in good health.

This clonotype was picked up a small number of times. This chain joins TRBV20-1 and TRBJ1-1; no clear D gene. This CDR3 has 13 amino acids. V lost 0 bases, J lost 3 bases, and 8 bases lay in between. Germline V gene lookup returns CDR1 DFQATT and CDR2 SNEGSKA (reference sequence). DNA for the CDR3: TGCAGTGCTAGAGATTCCCGGGACACTGAAGCTTTCTTT. As protein: CSARDSRDTEAFF.

The chain has TRBV7-2 and TRBJ2-7; D unclear. The germline CDR1 and CDR2 sequences are SGHTA and FQGNSA. The CDR3 is 17 amino acids. V was shortened by 0 bases and J by 2 bases, with 17 bases between the two germline ends. The CDR3 DNA follows: TGTGCCAGCAGCTTAGCCCTCTCGGTGGGAAGGGCCTACGAGCAGTACTTC. Residues: CASSLALSVGRAYEQYF.

This clonotype was observed a handful of times. This sequence joins TRBV3-1 and TRBJ1-2, with no clear D. This CDR3 is built from 13 residues. Germline V gene lookup returns CDR1 LGHDT and CDR2 YNNKEL (reference sequence). The V end was cut by 4 bases, the J end by 4 bases, with 10 bases between. CDR3 sequence reads: CASSPTGFYGYTF. The CDR3 bases are TGTGCCAGCAGCCCTACGGGGTTCTATGGCTACACCTTC.

There are many counts of this clonotype. J is TRBJ2-7 and V is TRBV7-9; D possibly corresponds to TRBD2 (6 bases). V lost 6 bases, J lost 0 bases, and 9 bases lay in between. The CDR3 sequence is 13 residues long. Germline values: CDR1 SEHNR, CDR2 FQNEAQ (reference sequence). CDR3 nucleotide sequence: TGTGCCAGCAGAGCTAGCGCCTCCTACGAGCAGTACTTC. Amino acid sequence: CASRASASYEQYF.

The rearrangement uses TRBV27 and TRBJ2-7, with 13 bases that match TRBD2. The CDR3 has 15 residues. Germline lookup yields CDR1 MNHEY and CDR2 SMNVEV (reference sequence). The junction had 1 base not matched to a gene; V was cut back by 3 bases and J by 2 bases. In DNA form, the CDR3 reads TGTGCCAGCAGTTTTGGACTAGCGGGAGCCTACGAGCAGTACTTC. It yields the protein CASSFGLAGAYEQYF.

The CDR3 protein is CASSYSLALAGELFF. CDR3 nucleotides: TGTGCCAGCAGTTACTCGTTAGCCCTCGCCGGGGAGCTGTTTTTT. The gene calls are TRBV6-5 and TRBJ2-2; D is unresolved. This CDR3 region has 15 residues. The germline CDR1 and CDR2 sequences are MNHEY and SVGAGI. The germline V and J ends were trimmed by 0 bases and 6 bases, with 11 bases remaining between them.

The sample holds many counts of this clonotype. V is TRBV5-1 and J is TRBJ2-4, with D uncertain. The CDR3 is 14 residues long. The V gene's germline CDR1 is SGHRS and CDR2 YFSETQ. The V gene lost 1 base and the J gene lost 0 bases, with 5 bases spanning the gap. The CDR3 sequence: CASSLMEAKNIQYF. CDR3 DNA sequence: TGCGCCAGCAGCTTGATGGAAGCCAAAAACATTCAGTACTTC.

CDR3 in DNA: TGCGCCAGCAGCTTGGAGGCAGGGGCAGATACGCAGTATTTT. Translation gives CASSLEAGADTQYF. The chain couples TRBV5-1 to TRBJ2-3; TRBD1 might be the D (6 bases). In germline, CDR1 is SGHRS, CDR2 YFSETQ. Trimming took 0 bases from V and 4 from J, leaving 9 bases between them. The CDR3 loop spans 14 amino acids. The entire variable domain, with the rest obtained from reference TRBV5-1 and TRBJ2-3, is as follows: KAGVTQTPRYLIKTRGQQVTLSCSPISGHRSVSWYQQTPGQGLQFLFEYFSETQRNKGNFPGRFSGRQFSNSRSEMNVSTLELGDSALYLCASSLEAGADTQYFGPGTRLTVL.

This clonotype was seen only a few times. This chain uses TRBV20-1 with TRBJ2-4; TRBD2 matches 10 bases. The V and J ends lost 4 bases and 0 bases, in that order; junction bases with no gene match: 6. This CDR3 is 16 amino acids long. Germline CDR1 and CDR2: DFQATT and SNEGSKA (reference sequence). This chain's CDR3 is CSAITSGNTAKNIQYF. The DNA of the CDR3 is TGCAGTGCTATTACTAGCGGGAACACAGCCAAAAACATTCAGTACTTC.

This clonotype appeared a few times. This chain connects TRBV9 to TRBJ1-3; D ambiguous. Deletions cut 0 bases from V and 4 bases from J, with 8 bases between. Germline CDR1 and CDR2: SGDLS and YYNGEE. This CDR3 spans 14 amino acids. The CDR3 reads CASSVAAQGNTIYF. CDR3 nucleotides: TGTGCCAGCAGCGTAGCAGCGCAAGGAAACACCATATATTTT.

The rearrangement uses TRBV4-1 and TRBJ2-4; perhaps TRBD2 as D (6 bases). With 1 base removed from V and 1 base from J, the gap between germline ends came to 8 bases. The length of the CDR3 is 15 residues. Germline CDR1 reads MGHRA; CDR2 reads YSYEKL. The CDR3 DNA reads TGCGCCAGCAGCCAAGCGGAGGGGGCCAAAAACATTCAGTACTTC. Translating it yields CASSQAEGAKNIQYF.

This clonotype has ten or more counts. The chain combines TRBV3-1 with TRBJ1-2; the D gene is possibly TRBD1 (5 bases). The CDR3 sequence is 11 residues long. Deletions cut 5 bases from V and 7 bases from J, with 8 bases between. The germline CDR1 and CDR2 sequences are LGHDT and YNNKEL (reference sequence). The DNA of the CDR3 is TGTGCCAGCAGCTACGGGGGTGGCTACACCTTC. Its protein is CASSYGGGYTF. Full variable domain (remainder filled in from reference TRBV3-1 and TRBJ1-2): DTAVSQTPKYLVTQMGNDKSIKCEQNLGHDTMYWYKQDSKKFLKIMFSYNNKELIINETVPNRFSPKSPDKAHLNLHINSLELGDSAVYFCASSYGGGYTFGSGTRLTVV.

This clonotype was observed many times. J is TRBJ1-5 and V is TRBV7-2; 8 positions match TRBD1. The V and J ends lost 1 base and 4 bases, in that order; junction bases with no gene match: 0. The CDR3 spans 14 residues. Germline assignment: CDR1 SGHTA and CDR2 FQGNSA. Written as DNA, the CDR3 is TGTGCCAGCAGCTTAGGACAGGGGAATCAGCCCCAGCATTTT. Its translation: CASSLGQGNQPQHF.

In its sample, this clonotype was seen many times. The chain has TRBV30 and TRBJ1-5, with D tentatively TRBD1 (5 bases). This CDR3 region has 13 residues. Germline CDR1 GTSNPN, CDR2 SVGIG (reference sequence). V was pared by 2 bases and J by 2 bases, with 7 bases between. CDR3 sequence: CAWSKGGNQPQHF. The CDR3 DNA sequence: TGTGCCTGGAGTAAAGGGGGCAATCAGCCCCAGCATTTT. The full variable domain, completed using reference TRBV30 and TRBJ1-5, is SQTIHQWPATLVQPVGSPLSLECTVEGTSNPNLYWYRQAAGRGLQLLFYSVGIGQISSEVPQNLSASRPQDRQFILSSKKLLLSDSGFYLCAWSKGGNQPQHFGDGTRLSIL.

This clonotype was counted a few times. The chain joins TRBV18 to TRBJ2-1, with 14 bases lining up with TRBD2. V lost 6 bases and J lost 10; bases outside the gene matches: 11. The germline gives CDR1 KGHSH, CDR2 LQKENI. The CDR3 runs to 16 residues. DNA of the CDR3: TGTGCCAGCTCCAACCGGGGACTAGCGGGAGTAGGGGAGCAGTTCTTC. Translated: CASSNRGLAGVGEQFF.